This TCR beta chain came from a study of control samples from healthy donors and cancer patients. Deletions cut 4 bases from V and 4 bases from J, with 10 bases between. From germline, CDR1 is SQVTM and CDR2 ANQGSEA. The CDR3 length is 13 residues. Some clones are missing from TCRdb's copy, which holds only in-frame ones; the method was immunoSEQ multiplex PCR. The sample records 70,000 to 75,000 clones, roughly nine tenths being singletons. The source is a man aged 55-75 years with lung cancer. The chain combines TRBV29-1 with TRBJ1-4, with D possibly TRBD1 on 5 matching bases. Sequencing was done on a sample of PBMCs. DNA of the CDR3: TGCAGCGTTGTTAGGGGTAGTAATGAAAAACTGTTTTTT. It encodes CSVVRGSNEKLFF.